One sample yielded the 8 T cell receptor beta chains listed below, sequenced in a study of early T cells in non-severe SARS-CoV-2 infection. TCRdb recomputed calls from the 5' RACE reads with MiXCR, one row per CDR3 protein. The table records 15,000 to 20,000 distinct CDR3 sequences, approximately 6.1% of them present only once. The sequencing sample was made of whole blood. The receptor set was obtained from an adult who was a healthcare worker with PCR-confirmed SARS-CoV-2 infection or an uninfected control (not recorded which).

This rearrangement joins TRBV20-1 to TRBJ2-7, with 8 positions matching TRBD1. Germline V gives CDR1 DFQATT, CDR2 SNEGSKA (reference sequence). This CDR3 comprises 14 residues. The trim removed 2 bases at V and 5 bases at J, leaving 8 bases unmatched. The CDR3 region has the DNA TGCAGTGCTAGACGCCAGGGGGCTGCCGACGAGCAGTACTTC. Encoded protein: CSARRQGAADEQYF.

CDR3 sequence: CSVPGGKDTQYF. The CDR3 DNA sequence: TGCAGCGTACCAGGGGGCAAAGATACGCAGTATTTT. The chain has TRBV29-1 and TRBJ2-3; TRBD1 matches at 8 bases. V was pared by 6 bases and J by 5 bases, with 4 bases of the junction left unmatched. Germline V gene sequence: CDR1 SQVTM, CDR2 ANQGSEA. CDR3 length: 12 amino acids.

This clonotype was observed at least ten times. The V gene is TRBV20-1, the J gene TRBJ1-5, with a weak D call TRBD1 (5 bases). The CDR3 covers 14 residues. Germline assignment: CDR1 DFQATT and CDR2 SNEGSKA (reference sequence). V lost 1 base, J lost 6 bases, and 13 bases lay in between. DNA for the CDR3: TGCAGTGCTAGAGGAGCCAGGGAGACTCAGCCCCAGCATTTT. It codes for CSARGARETQPQHF.

This clonotype was seen only once. This may arise from a read error, as a much more abundant clone is one base away. The chain uses TRBV27 and TRBJ2-7; no reliable D call. CDR1 and CDR2 from the germline V gene are MNHEY and SMNVEV (reference sequence). The CDR3 contains 14 residues. Trimming stripped 2 bases from V and 2 bases from J, with 10 bases between. The CDR3 nucleotides are TGTGCCAGCAGTTTAGATGGGTCGGCCTACGAGCAGTACTTC. Amino acid sequence: CASSLDGSAYEQYF.

V gene TRBV12-3 or TRBV12-4 combines with J gene TRBJ2-7; TRBD2 matches at 8 bases. V trimming: 3 bases; J trimming: 9 bases; junction bases outside the gene matches: 13. The CDR3 sequence is 15 residues long. CDR3 sequence reads: CASSFQGSGISRQYF. The CDR3 region has the DNA TGTGCCAGCAGTTTCCAAGGTAGCGGGATATCCCGGCAGTACTTC.

The table lists this clonotype with many counts. The junction does not match germline at one end; this may be a read error. The rearrangement links TRBV7-7 to TRBJ2-5, with D perhaps being TRBD1 or TRBD2 (5 bases each). The CDR3 is 16 residues long. From germline, CDR1 is SSHAT and CDR2 FNYEAQ (reference sequence). CDR3 protein: CASSLGVARGQETQYF. CDR3 DNA sequence: TGTGCTAGCAGCTTAGGGGTAGCTCGGGGCCAAGAGACCCAGTACTTC. The full variable domain, rest sourced from reference TRBV7-7 and TRBJ2-5, is GAGVSQSPRYKVTKRGQDVTLRCDPISSHATLYWYQQALGQGPEFLTYFNYEAQPDKSGLPSDRFSAERPEGSISTLTIQRTEQRDSAMYRCASSLGVARGQETQYFGPGTRLLVL.

The rearrangement uses TRBV12-3 or TRBV12-4 and TRBJ1-3; maybe TRBD1 (6 bases). V dropped 4 bases and J dropped 3 bases, with 16 bases sitting between them. This CDR3 comprises 16 residues. The CDR3 sequence: CASSSRQAQVGNTIYF. DNA of the CDR3: TGTGCCAGCAGTTCCCGACAGGCTCAGGTTGGAAACACCATATATTTT.

This clonotype has ten or more counts. The rearrangement links TRBV20-1 to TRBJ2-2, with D possibly called TRBD1 or TRBD2 (5 bases each). The length of the CDR3 is 14 residues. The germline V gene encodes CDR1 DFQATT and CDR2 SNEGSKA (reference sequence). V lost 6 bases to trimming and J lost 4 bases, with 15 bases between them. CDR3 in amino acids: CSARQRRGTGELFF. CDR3 nucleotide sequence: TGCAGTGCCCGACAGCGGCGAGGCACCGGGGAGCTGTTTTTT.